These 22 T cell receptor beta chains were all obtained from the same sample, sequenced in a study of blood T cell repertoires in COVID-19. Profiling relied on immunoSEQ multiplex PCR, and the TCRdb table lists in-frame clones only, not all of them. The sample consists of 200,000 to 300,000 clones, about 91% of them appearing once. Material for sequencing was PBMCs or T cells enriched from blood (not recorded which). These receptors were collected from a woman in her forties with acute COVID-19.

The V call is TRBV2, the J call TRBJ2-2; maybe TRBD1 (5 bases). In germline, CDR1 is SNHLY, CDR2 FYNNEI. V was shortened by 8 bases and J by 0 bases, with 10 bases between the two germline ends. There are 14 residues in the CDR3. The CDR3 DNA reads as TGTGCCAGCTCTGGACAAACGAACACCGGGGAGCTGTTTTTT. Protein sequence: CASSGQTNTGELFF.

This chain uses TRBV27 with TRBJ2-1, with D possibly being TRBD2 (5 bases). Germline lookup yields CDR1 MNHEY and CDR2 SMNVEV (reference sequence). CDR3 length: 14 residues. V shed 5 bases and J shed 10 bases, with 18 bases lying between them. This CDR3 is CASSRGVANVEQFF. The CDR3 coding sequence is TGTGCCAGCAGTCGGGGAGTAGCGAACGTCGAGCAGTTCTTC.

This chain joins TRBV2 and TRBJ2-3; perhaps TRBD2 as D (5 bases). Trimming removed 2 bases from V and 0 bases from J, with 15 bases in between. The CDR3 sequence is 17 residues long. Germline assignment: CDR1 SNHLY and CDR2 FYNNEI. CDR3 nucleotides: TGTGCCAGCAGTGAAAAAGGAAGCGGTTCTAGCACAGATACGCAGTATTTT. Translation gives CASSEKGSGSSTDTQYF.

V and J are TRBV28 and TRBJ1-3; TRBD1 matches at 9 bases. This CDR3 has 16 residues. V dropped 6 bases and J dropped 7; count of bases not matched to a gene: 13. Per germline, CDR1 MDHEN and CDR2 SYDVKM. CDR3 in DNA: TGTGCCAGCAGCCAACCCACAGGGGGCAGAGGGAACACCATATATTTT. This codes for CASSQPTGGRGNTIYF.

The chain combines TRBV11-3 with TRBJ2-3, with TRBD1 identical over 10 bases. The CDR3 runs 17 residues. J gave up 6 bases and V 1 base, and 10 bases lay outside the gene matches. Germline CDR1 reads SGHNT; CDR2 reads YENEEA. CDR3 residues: CASSLGDRGRATDTQYF. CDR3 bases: TGTGCCAGCAGCTTAGGGGACAGGGGAAGGGCCACGGATACGCAGTATTTT.

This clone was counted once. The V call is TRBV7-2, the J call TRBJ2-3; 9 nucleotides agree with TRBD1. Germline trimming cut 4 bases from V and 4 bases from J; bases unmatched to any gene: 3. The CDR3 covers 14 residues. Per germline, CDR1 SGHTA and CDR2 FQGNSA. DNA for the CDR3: TGTGCCAGCAGCTCGGACAGGGGAGCAGATACGCAGTATTTT. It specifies CASSSDRGADTQYF.

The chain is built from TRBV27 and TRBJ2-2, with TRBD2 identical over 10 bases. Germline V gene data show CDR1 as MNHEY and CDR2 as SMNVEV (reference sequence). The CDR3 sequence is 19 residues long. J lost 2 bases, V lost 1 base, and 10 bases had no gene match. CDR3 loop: CASSLWASGRIFNTGELFF. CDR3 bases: TGTGCCAGCAGTTTATGGGCTAGCGGGAGAATCTTTAACACCGGGGAGCTGTTTTTT.

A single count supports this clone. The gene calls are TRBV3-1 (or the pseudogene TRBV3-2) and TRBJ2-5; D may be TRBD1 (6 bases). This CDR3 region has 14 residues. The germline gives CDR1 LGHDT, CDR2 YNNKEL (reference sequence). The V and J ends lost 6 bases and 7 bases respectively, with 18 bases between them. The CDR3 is CASRFRVVGATQYF. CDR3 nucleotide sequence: TGTGCCAGCAGATTCAGGGTGGTGGGGGCGACCCAGTACTTC.

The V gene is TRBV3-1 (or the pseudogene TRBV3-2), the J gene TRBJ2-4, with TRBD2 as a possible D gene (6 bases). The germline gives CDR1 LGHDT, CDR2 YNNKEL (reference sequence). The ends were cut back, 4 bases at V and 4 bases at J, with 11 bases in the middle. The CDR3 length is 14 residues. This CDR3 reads CASSRGIGKNIQYF. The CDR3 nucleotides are TGTGCCAGCAGCCGCGGGATAGGGAAAAACATTCAGTACTTC.

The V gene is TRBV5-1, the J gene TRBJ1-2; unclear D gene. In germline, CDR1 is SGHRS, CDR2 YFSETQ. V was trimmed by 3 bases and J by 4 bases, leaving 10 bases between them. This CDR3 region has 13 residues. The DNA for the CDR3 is TGCGCCAGCAGCTCCATCCCCGGCTATGGCTACACCTTC. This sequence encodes CASSSIPGYGYTF.

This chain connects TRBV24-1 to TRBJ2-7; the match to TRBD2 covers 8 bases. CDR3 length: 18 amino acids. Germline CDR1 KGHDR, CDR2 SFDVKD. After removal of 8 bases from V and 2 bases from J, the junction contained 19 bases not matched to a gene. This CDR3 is CATTRSAGRERETYEQYV. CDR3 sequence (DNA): TGTGCCACCACAAGGTCAGCCGGGAGGGAAAGAGAGACCTACGAGCAGTACGTC.

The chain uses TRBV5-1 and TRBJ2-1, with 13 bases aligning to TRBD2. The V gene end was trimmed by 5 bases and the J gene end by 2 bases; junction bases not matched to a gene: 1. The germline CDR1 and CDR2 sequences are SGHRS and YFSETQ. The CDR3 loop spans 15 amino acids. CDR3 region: CASRGTSGAYNEQFF. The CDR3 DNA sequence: TGCGCCAGCAGAGGGACTAGCGGGGCCTACAATGAGCAGTTCTTC.

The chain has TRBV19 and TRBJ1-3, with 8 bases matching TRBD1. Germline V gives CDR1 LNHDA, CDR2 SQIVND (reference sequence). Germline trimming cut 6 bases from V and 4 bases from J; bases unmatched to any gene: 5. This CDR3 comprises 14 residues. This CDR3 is CASRNGQGGNTIYF. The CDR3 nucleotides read TGTGCCAGTAGGAACGGACAGGGAGGAAACACCATATATTTT.

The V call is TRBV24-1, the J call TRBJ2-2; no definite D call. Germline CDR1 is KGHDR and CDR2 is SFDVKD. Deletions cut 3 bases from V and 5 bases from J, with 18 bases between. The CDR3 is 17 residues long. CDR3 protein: CATSDPNSLQSTGELFF. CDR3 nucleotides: TGTGCCACCAGTGATCCGAATTCCTTACAGAGTACCGGGGAGCTGTTTTTT.

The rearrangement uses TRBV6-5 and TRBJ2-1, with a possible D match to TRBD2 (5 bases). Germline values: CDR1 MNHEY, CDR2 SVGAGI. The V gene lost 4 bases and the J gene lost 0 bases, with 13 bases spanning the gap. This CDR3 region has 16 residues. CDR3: CASSLIASVSYNEQFF. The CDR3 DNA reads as TGTGCCAGCAGTTTAATAGCGTCTGTCTCCTACAATGAGCAGTTCTTC.

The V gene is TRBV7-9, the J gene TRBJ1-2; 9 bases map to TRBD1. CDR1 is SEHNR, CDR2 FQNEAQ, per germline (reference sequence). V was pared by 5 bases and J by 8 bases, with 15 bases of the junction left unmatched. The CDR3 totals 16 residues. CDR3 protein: CASSRGSGTGFGGYTF. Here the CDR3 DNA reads TGTGCCAGCAGCCGAGGGTCCGGGACAGGGTTTGGCGGCTACACCTTC.

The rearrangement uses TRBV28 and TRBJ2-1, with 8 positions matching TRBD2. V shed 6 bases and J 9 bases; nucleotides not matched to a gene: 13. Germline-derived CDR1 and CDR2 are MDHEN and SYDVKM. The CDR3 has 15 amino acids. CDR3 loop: CASRPPGNAGGEQFF. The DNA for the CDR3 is TGTGCCAGCAGGCCCCCCGGGAACGCGGGGGGTGAGCAGTTCTTC.

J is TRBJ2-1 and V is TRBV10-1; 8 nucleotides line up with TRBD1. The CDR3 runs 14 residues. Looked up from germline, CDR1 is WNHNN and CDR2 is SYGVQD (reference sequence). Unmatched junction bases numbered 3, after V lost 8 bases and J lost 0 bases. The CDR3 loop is CASPDRGSYNEQFF. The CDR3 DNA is TGCGCCAGCCCCGACAGGGGCTCCTACAATGAGCAGTTCTTC.

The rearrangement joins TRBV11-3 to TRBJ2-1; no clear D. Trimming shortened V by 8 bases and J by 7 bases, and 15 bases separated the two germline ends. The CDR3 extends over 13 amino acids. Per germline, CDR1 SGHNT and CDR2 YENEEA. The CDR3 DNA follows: TGTGCCAGCGGGCGTTCTCTCCTTAATGAGCAGTTCTTC. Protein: CASGRSLLNEQFF. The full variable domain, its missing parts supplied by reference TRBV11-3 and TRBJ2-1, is EAGVVQSPRYKIIEKKQPVAFWCNPISGHNTLYWYLQNLGQGPELLIRYENEEAVDDSQLPKDRFSAERLKGVDSTLKIQPAELGDSAVYLCASGRSLLNEQFFGPGTRLTVL.

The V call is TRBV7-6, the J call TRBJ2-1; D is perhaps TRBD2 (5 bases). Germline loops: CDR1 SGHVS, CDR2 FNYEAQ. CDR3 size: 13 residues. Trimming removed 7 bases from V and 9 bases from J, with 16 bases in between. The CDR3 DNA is TGTGCCAGCACTTACTCATTGGCGGGTGAGCAGTTCTTC. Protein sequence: CASTYSLAGEQFF.

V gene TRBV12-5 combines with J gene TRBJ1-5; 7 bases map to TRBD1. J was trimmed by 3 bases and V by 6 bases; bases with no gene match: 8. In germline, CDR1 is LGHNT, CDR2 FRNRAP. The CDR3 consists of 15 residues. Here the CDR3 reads CASGIDREFNQPQHF. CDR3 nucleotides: TGTGCTAGTGGCATCGACAGGGAGTTCAATCAGCCCCAGCATTTT.

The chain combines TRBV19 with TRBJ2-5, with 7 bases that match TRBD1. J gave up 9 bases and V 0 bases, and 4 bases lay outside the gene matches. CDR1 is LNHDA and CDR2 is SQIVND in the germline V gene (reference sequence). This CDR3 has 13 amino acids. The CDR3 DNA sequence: TGTGCCAGTAGTATAGACAGGGGGTCGTCCCAGTACTTC. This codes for CASSIDRGSSQYF.